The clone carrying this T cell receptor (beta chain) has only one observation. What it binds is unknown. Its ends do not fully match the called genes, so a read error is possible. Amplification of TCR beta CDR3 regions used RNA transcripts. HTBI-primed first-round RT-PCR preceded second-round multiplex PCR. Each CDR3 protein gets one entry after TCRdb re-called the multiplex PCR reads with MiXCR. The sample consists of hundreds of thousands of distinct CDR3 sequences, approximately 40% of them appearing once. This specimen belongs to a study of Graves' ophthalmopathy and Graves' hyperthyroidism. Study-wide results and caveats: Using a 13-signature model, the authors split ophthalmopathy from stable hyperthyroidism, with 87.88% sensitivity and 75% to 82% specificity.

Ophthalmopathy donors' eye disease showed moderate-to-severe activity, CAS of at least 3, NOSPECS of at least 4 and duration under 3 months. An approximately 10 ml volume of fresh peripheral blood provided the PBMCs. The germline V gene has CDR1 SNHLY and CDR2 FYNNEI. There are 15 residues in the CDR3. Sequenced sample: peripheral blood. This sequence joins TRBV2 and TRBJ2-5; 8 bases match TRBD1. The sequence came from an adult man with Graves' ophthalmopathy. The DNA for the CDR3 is TGTGCCAGCAGCTTCAGACAGGGGTCCCAAGAGATCCAGTACTTC. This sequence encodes CASSFRQGSQEIQYF.